Sequencing of this T cell receptor (beta chain) was carried out in a study of blood T cells in healthy people across ages. Study summary: When template switching was applied, about one barcoded beta molecule was captured per two T cells. Study findings and constraints: Any conclusive comparison of naive versus antigen-experienced cells was prevented by using unsorted PBMCs.

On this clonotype: The antigen is not known.

CDR1 and CDR2 from the germline V gene are SGHTA and FQGNSA. V was cut by 5 bases and J by 5 bases, with 15 bases left in between. The length of the CDR3 is 14 residues. Alongside a J-beta primer mix, a sample-barcoded 5' primer served in a second PCR lasting 7 to 11 cycles. Each CDR3 protein gets one entry after TCRdb re-called the 5' RACE reads with MiXCR. This table has roughly 1,100,000 distinct CDR3 sequences, almost 25% appearing once. The same specimen was also included in a second study, on T cells of mothers and their children. From that second work: All extracted RNA went into cDNA synthesis, roughly 1.5 ug per 15 ul. Researchers report slightly higher, though non-significant, overlap in related mother-child pairs than in unrelated pairs.

The sequenced sample consisted of blood. This rearrangement joins TRBV7-2 to TRBJ2-5; possibly TRBD2 for D (5 bases). This clonotype was sampled from a girl aged 2-15 years in good health. In nucleotides, the CDR3 is TGTGCCAGCAGCAGACGACGGGGTGCCGAGACCCAGTACTTC. Encoded protein: CASSRRRGAETQYF.